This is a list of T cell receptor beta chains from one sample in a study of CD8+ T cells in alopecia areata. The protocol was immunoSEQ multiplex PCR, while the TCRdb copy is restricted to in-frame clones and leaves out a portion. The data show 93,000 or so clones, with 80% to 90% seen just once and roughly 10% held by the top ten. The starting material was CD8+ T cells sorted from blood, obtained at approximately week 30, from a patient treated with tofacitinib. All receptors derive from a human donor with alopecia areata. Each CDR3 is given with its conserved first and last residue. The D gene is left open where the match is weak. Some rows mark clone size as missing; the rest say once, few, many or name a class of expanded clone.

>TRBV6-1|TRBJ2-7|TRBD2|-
TGTACCACAAGCGGGACCACCTACGAGCAGTACTTC
CTTSGTTYEQYF
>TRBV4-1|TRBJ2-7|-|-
TGCGCCAGCAGCCAATACGGCGGAGAGCCTTACGAGCAGTACTTC
CASSQYGGEPYEQYF
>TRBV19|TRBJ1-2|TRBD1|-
TGTGCCAGTAGTTGGGGACAGGCATCAGATGGCTACACCTTC
CASSWGQASDGYTF
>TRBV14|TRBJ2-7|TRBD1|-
TGTGCCAGCAGCCAAGGACAGGGTGAACCCTACGAGCAGTACTTC
CASSQGQGEPYEQYF
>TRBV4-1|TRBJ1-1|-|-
TGCGCCAGCAGCCAAGAGGGGGGCCCATGGACTGAAGCTTTCTTT
CASSQEGGPWTEAFF
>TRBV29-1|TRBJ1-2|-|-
TGCAGCTCTGACCCAGGGAGGGGTGGCTACACCTTC
CSSDPGRGGYTF
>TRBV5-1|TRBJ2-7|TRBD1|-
TGCGCCCGCAGCTTGTCAGGGGGCGAGCAGTACTTC
CARSLSGGEQYF
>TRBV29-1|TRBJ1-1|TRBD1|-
TGCAGGGGGGACAGGGGGAACACTGAAGCTTTCTTT
CRGDRGNTEAFF
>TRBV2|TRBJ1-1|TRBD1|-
TGTGCCAGCAGCCCAGGGACAGGGAACACTGAAGCTTTCTTT
CASSPGTGNTEAFF
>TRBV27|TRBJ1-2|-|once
TGTGCCAGCAGTTTCTGGGCAGGGAATGGCTACACCTTC
CASSFWAGNGYTF
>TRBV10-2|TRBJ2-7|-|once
TGCGCCAGCAGTGAGTCGTTGTCCCCGAGGGGCTACGAGCAGTACTTC
CASSESLSPRGYEQYF
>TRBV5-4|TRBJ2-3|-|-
TGTGCCAGCAGCTTTCGGGGGGCGATCACAGATACGCAGTATTTT
CASSFRGAITDTQYF
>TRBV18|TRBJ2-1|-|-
TGTGCCAGCTCTCCTCCCGGGACATCCTACAATGAGCAGTTCTTC
CASSPPGTSYNEQFF
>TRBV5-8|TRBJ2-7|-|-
TGTGCCAGCAGCTCGACCGGGAAACCCTACGAGCAGTACTTC
CASSSTGKPYEQYF
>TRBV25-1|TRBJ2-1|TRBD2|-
TGTGCCAGCAGTGAACTAGCGGGCGACAATGAGCAGTTCTTC
CASSELAGDNEQFF
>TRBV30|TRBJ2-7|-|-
TGTGCCTGGAGTGGACTAGACAGCTCCTACGAGCAGTACTTC
CAWSGLDSSYEQYF